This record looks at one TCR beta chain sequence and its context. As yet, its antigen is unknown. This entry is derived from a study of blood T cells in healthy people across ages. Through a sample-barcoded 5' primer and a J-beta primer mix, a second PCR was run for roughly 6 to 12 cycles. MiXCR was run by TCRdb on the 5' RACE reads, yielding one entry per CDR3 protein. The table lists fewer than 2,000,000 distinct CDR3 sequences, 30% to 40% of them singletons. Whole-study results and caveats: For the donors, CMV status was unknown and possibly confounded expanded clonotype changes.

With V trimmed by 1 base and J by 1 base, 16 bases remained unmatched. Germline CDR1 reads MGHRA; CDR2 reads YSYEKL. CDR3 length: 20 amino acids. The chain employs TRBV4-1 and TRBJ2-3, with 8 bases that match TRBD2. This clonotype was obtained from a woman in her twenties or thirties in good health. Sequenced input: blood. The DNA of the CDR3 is TGCGCCAGCAGCCAAGGGCCCAGATCTTTGAGCGGGAGAGGCACAGATACGCAGTATTTT. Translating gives CASSQGPRSLSGRGTDTQYF.